The rows below give T cell receptor beta chains drawn from one sample of a study of blood T cell repertoires in COVID-19. Only in-frame clones appear in the TCRdb table, and some are missing; sequencing was by immunoSEQ multiplex PCR. The table has hundreds of thousands of clones, about 80% seen once. What was sequenced was peripheral blood. These receptors all stem from a woman older than 75 with acute or convalescent COVID-19. Both conserved end residues are part of each CDR3. The D gene is left open where the match is weak. Rows give clone size only sometimes, using once, few, many, or a class for an expanded clone.

d_call j_call clone_size v_call cdr3_nt cdr3_aa
. TRBJ1-5 . TRBV6-6 TGTGCCAGCAGTTACTTATCCGGGTTCAGCAATCAGCCCCAGCATTTT CASSYLSGFSNQPQHF
. TRBJ2-1 . TRBV6-2/TRBV6-3 TGTGCCAGCACCCCTGGCGGGGCCAACAATGAGCAGTTCTTC CASTPGGANNEQFF
. TRBJ1-2 . TRBV6-5 TGTGCCAGCAGTTTCGAACAGTACTATGGCTACACCTTC CASSFEQYYGYTF
. TRBJ1-1 . TRBV11-2 TGTGCCAGCAGCTCATTGACAGGTATGAACACTGAAGCTTTCTTT CASSSLTGMNTEAFF
TRBD1 TRBJ1-4 . TRBV6-5 TGTGCCAGCAGTAAACCGGGACAGAATGAAAAACTGTTTTTT CASSKPGQNEKLFF
. TRBJ1-5 . TRBV6-1 TGTGCCAGCAGTGAGAACAGGGTGGGGAATCAGCCCCAGCATTTT CASSENRVGNQPQHF
. TRBJ1-3 . TRBV10-3 TGTGCCATCAGTAAACAGGCGACTAGTGCTGGAAACACCATATATTTT CAISKQATSAGNTIYF
. TRBJ1-4 . TRBV6-6 TGTGCCAGCAGTTACTCGCTGACTTCTAATGAAAAACTGTTTTTT CASSYSLTSNEKLFF
. TRBJ2-7 . TRBV3-1/TRBV3-2 TGTGCCAGCAGCCCTCAGTGGACCCGGGAGGAGCAGTACTTC CASSPQWTREEQYF
TRBD1 TRBJ2-7 few TRBV6-5 TGTGCCAGCAGTCCGGGACAGGGATGGGGGCAGTACTTC CASSPGQGWGQYF
. TRBJ1-2 . TRBV14 TGTGCCAGCAGCCAAGGGACACTCAACTATGGCTACACCTTC CASSQGTLNYGYTF
. TRBJ1-4 few TRBV19 TGTGCCAGTAGTGGAGGGAGCTTAAATGAAAAACTGTTTTTT CASSGGSLNEKLFF
TRBD1 TRBJ1-4 . TRBV27 TGTGCCAGCAGGTCTGACAGGGCTGGAGAAAAACTGTTTTTT CASRSDRAGEKLFF
TRBD2 TRBJ2-5 . TRBV7-2 TGTGCCAGCAGCTTCATAGCGGGGGTCTGGGAGACCCAGTACTTC CASSFIAGVWETQYF
. TRBJ2-7 once TRBV5-1 TGCGCCAGCAGCTTGCACAACGAGCAGTACTTC CASSLHNEQYF
. TRBJ1-5 few TRBV5-5 TGTGCCAGCAGCTTCGGGGATAATCAGCCCCAGCATTTT CASSFGDNQPQHF
. TRBJ1-2 many TRBV13 TGTGCCAGCAGCGAGGATCTTTCAAATGGCTACACCTTC CASSEDLSNGYTF
. TRBJ1-2 . TRBV4-2 TGTGCCAGCAGTCAAAACAGGGAATTTAACTATGGCTACACCTTC CASSQNREFNYGYTF
. TRBJ2-3 . TRBV7-2 TGTGCCAGCAGCTTAGAAAGCGTTGGTACGCAGTATTTT CASSLESVGTQYF
. TRBJ1-5 many TRBV27 TGTGCCAGTTCGAGGGAGAGGAGCAATCAGCCCCAGCATTTT CASSRERSNQPQHF